Listed below are T cell receptor beta chains from one sample, sequenced in a study of blood T cell repertoires in COVID-19. The repertoire was sequenced with immunoSEQ multiplex PCR; TCRdb's copy has only in-frame clones and lacks some. The top ten clones hold around 1.3% of a sample with around 60,000 clones, more than 75% of them seen once. The specimen sequenced was peripheral blood. The receptors come from a man in his sixties with acute or convalescent COVID-19. CDR3s include the opening cysteine and the closing phenylalanine or tryptophan. Fields, in order: J gene, D gene, clone size, V gene, CDR3 DNA, CDR3 protein. The D gene is left open where the match is weak. The size field is filled for only some rows; it gives once, few, many or a size class.

TRBJ1-5	TRBD1	.	TRBV5-6	TGTGCCAGCAGCTTGGGCGGGGACAGGGGTTTGCGCAATCAGCCCCAGCATTTT	CASSLGGDRGLRNQPQHF
TRBJ1-1	TRBD1	.	TRBV2	TGTGCCAGCAGTACGGACAGGGGGAACACTGAAGCTTTCTTT	CASSTDRGNTEAFF
TRBJ1-4	.	.	TRBV2	TGTGCCAGCCACAGAACGAATGAAAAACTGTTTTTT	CASHRTNEKLFF
TRBJ1-3	.	.	TRBV6-5	TGTGCCAGCAGTAGGGGAAGTGGAAACACCATATATTTT	CASSRGSGNTIYF
TRBJ2-3	.	.	TRBV25-1	TGTGCCAGCAGTGCCGGGATCCGTACAGATACGCAGTATTTT	CASSAGIRTDTQYF
TRBJ1-3	.	.	TRBV11-2	TGTGCCAGCAGCTCTACCCGGGGGGGCGCTGGAAACACCATATATTTT	CASSSTRGGAGNTIYF
TRBJ1-3	TRBD1	once	TRBV19	TGTGCCAGTTACGAAACAGGGGCCTCTGGAAACACCATATATTTT	CASYETGASGNTIYF
TRBJ1-1	.	once	TRBV9	TGTGCCAGCAGCGTAGATAACCAGGGGAGCACTGAAGCTTTCTTT	CASSVDNQGSTEAFF
TRBJ2-3	.	.	TRBV15	TGTGCCACCAGCAGAGATGTAAGGAGTACGCAGTATTTT	CATSRDVRSTQYF
TRBJ2-1	TRBD1	.	TRBV24-1	TGTGCCACCAGGCAGACAGGGAGTGGCGATGAGCAGTTCTTC	CATRQTGSGDEQFF
TRBJ2-3	.	.	TRBV11-3	TGTGCCAGCAGCTTAGATTCGAGGGCATTAGATACGCAGTATTTT	CASSLDSRALDTQYF
TRBJ2-7	.	.	TRBV5-1	TGCGCCAGCAGCCCCGAGGGAGCCTACGAGCAGTACTTC	CASSPEGAYEQYF
TRBJ1-1	.	.	TRBV10-1	TGCGCCAGCAGTGAATCGCCAGATACTGAAGCTTTCTTT	CASSESPDTEAFF
TRBJ1-1	TRBD1	.	TRBV19	TGTGCCAGTAGTATTTGGAACCCGGGACAGGAAGCTTTCTTT	CASSIWNPGQEAFF
TRBJ1-1	.	.	TRBV5-1	TGCGCCAGCAGCACAGAGGGGAGGGACACTGAAGCTTTCTTT	CASSTEGRDTEAFF
TRBJ1-1	TRBD1	.	TRBV9	TGTGCCAGCAGCGTTTCTCCGGGACAGGGGGCAAAGAGAACTGAAGCTTTCTTT	CASSVSPGQGAKRTEAFF
TRBJ2-2	TRBD2	.	TRBV4-1	TGCGCCAGCAGCCAAGAGGCGTCAAGGAGCAGCGGGGGAGGCGGGGAGCTGTTTTTT	CASSQEASRSSGGGGELFF
TRBJ1-1	.	few	TRBV18	TGTGCCAGCTCACCACAAAATACGGGTGTTGAAGCTTTCTTT	CASSPQNTGVEAFF
TRBJ2-7	.	.	TRBV7-8	TGTGCCAGCAGCTTAGTCTCATCTGGGCTATCAGCCTACGAGCAGTACTTC	CASSLVSSGLSAYEQYF
TRBJ1-1	.	.	TRBV7-2	TGTGCCAGCAGCAGTAGATTTCTGAACACTGAAGCTTTCTTT	CASSSRFLNTEAFF
TRBJ2-3	.	.	TRBV5-1	TGCGCCAGCACCGCCGGGCAGGGAGGAACAGATACGCAGTATTTT	CASTAGQGGTDTQYF
TRBJ2-1	.	.	TRBV11-2	TGTGCCAGCAGCTTAACTACTAACAATGAGCAGTTCTTC	CASSLTTNNEQFF
TRBJ1-2	.	.	TRBV4-2	TGTGCCAGCAGCCAAGATCTATCGGGGGGGCGGGATGGCTACACCTTC	CASSQDLSGGRDGYTF
TRBJ2-4	.	few	TRBV7-9	TGTGCCAGCAGCACTTACAGGGAGACGAAAAACATTCAGTACTTC	CASSTYRETKNIQYF
TRBJ1-2	TRBD1	.	TRBV5-8	TGTGCCAGCAGCTCCCCGGACAGGGGATTCTATGGCTACACCTTC	CASSSPDRGFYGYTF
TRBJ2-6	.	.	TRBV10-3	TGTGCCATCAGGACCCAGGATTCTGGGGCCAACGTCCTGACTTTC	CAIRTQDSGANVLTF
TRBJ2-7	TRBD2	.	TRBV5-1	TGCGCCAGCAGCTTGGGGGGTAGAGCGGGATCCTACGAGCAGTACTTC	CASSLGGRAGSYEQYF
TRBJ2-3	TRBD1	.	TRBV2	TGTGCCAGCAGCCCGGGACAGGTTGTAACAGATACGCAGTATTTT	CASSPGQVVTDTQYF
TRBJ1-3	.	.	TRBV4-2	TGTGCCAGCAGCCCCAGCGACAGGTTCTCTGGAAACACCATATATTTT	CASSPSDRFSGNTIYF
TRBJ2-2	.	few	TRBV6-6	TGTGCCAGCAGTCCCGGACAGTTAGTCGGGGAGCTGTTTTTT	CASSPGQLVGELFF
TRBJ1-3	.	.	TRBV3-1/TRBV3-2	TGTGCCAGCAGCCTAATGTTCTCTGGAAACACCATATATTTT	CASSLMFSGNTIYF
TRBJ2-1	.	.	TRBV27	TGTGCCAGCAGTTCTGAGGCCGGGGCGCAGGGGTCCAATGAGCAGTTCTTC	CASSSEAGAQGSNEQFF
TRBJ1-1	.	.	TRBV2	TGTGCCAGCAGTGAAACCAGGGGTATTCCGAACACTGAAGCTTTCTTT	CASSETRGIPNTEAFF
TRBJ2-7	TRBD1	once	TRBV27	TGTGCCAGCCGGGACAGGGCCTACGAGCAGTACTTC	CASRDRAYEQYF
TRBJ1-1	.	.	TRBV19	TGTGCCAGTAGTATCGCGGGCTACAACACTGAAGCTTTCTTT	CASSIAGYNTEAFF
TRBJ1-5	TRBD1	.	TRBV5-6	TGTGCCAGCAGCGCATCGGGACAGGGGCGTAATCAGCCCCAGCATTTT	CASSASGQGRNQPQHF
TRBJ1-5	.	.	TRBV6-5	TGTGCCAGCAGTTACGGGCGGGGGAGCAATCAGCCCCAGCATTTT	CASSYGRGSNQPQHF
TRBJ1-1	.	.	TRBV21-1	TGTGCCAGCAGGAGGGCGAGGGCGGGAAGGGGAATGAACACTGAAGCTTTCTTT	CASRRARAGRGMNTEAFF
TRBJ1-2	TRBD1	once	TRBV2	TGTGCCAGCAGTCCGGGACAGGGTAATGGCTACACCTTC	CASSPGQGNGYTF
TRBJ2-2	TRBD1	.	TRBV13	TGTGCCAGCAGCTTAGGCACAGGGGACACCGGGGAGCTGTTTTTT	CASSLGTGDTGELFF
TRBJ2-3	.	.	TRBV5-4	TGTGCCAGCAGTGGACAGAGGCCGCCGGGTACGCAGTATTTT	CASSGQRPPGTQYF
TRBJ1-2	.	.	TRBV28	TGTGCCAGCAGATCTCCCGGACTGAACTATGGCTACACCTTC	CASRSPGLNYGYTF
TRBJ1-2	.	.	TRBV2	TGTGCCAGCAGCGGAGGGCAGGAGCTCTATGGCTACACCTTC	CASSGGQELYGYTF
TRBJ1-4	TRBD1	.	TRBV7-9	TGTGCCAGCAGCTCGGACTACAGGGGGCAGGGTGAAAAACTGTTTTTT	CASSSDYRGQGEKLFF
TRBJ2-2	.	.	TRBV19	TGTGCCAGTAACCCGCGTCCGTTAGAGGGAATTCGTGCCGGGGAGCTGTTTTTT	CASNPRPLEGIRAGELFF
TRBJ2-1	TRBD1	.	TRBV6-5	TGTGCCAGCAGTTATCGACAGGGGCTTAGAAATGAGCAGTTCTTC	CASSYRQGLRNEQFF
TRBJ1-1	.	.	TRBV6-2/TRBV6-3	TGTGCCAGCAGTTATCCAGTAGCGAACACTGAAGCTTTCTTT	CASSYPVANTEAFF
TRBJ1-5	TRBD1	few	TRBV7-9	TGTGCCAGCAGCGCGACAGGGGGCAATCAGCCCCAGCATTTT	CASSATGGNQPQHF
TRBJ2-2	TRBD2	few	TRBV7-9	TGTGCCAGCAGCGAGTTTAGCGGGTTTAACACCGGGGAGCTGTTTTTT	CASSEFSGFNTGELFF
TRBJ1-2	TRBD1	.	TRBV6-5	TGTGCCAGCAGTCCCGGGACAGGGGATCGAGGCTACACCTTC	CASSPGTGDRGYTF
TRBJ2-2	.	.	TRBV5-1	TGCGCCAGCAGCTTAAATCAGGGGACCGGGGAGCTGTTTTTT	CASSLNQGTGELFF
TRBJ1-3	.	.	TRBV9	TGTGCCAGCAGCGTAGAGCTCCACAGCCGATCTGGAAACACCATATATTTT	CASSVELHSRSGNTIYF